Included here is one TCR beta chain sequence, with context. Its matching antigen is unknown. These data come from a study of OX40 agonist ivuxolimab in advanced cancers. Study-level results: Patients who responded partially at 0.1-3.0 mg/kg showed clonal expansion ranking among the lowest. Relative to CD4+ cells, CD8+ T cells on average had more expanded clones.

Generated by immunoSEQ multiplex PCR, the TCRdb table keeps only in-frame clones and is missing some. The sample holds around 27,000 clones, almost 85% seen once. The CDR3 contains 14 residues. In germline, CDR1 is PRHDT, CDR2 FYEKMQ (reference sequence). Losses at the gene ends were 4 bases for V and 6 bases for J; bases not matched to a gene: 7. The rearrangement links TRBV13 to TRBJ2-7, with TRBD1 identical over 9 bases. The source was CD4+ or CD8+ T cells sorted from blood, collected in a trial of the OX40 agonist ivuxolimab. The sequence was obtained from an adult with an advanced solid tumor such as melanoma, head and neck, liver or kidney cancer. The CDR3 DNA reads TGTGCCAGCAGCTCGGGACAGGGCATTCGCGAGCAGTACTTC. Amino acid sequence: CASSSGQGIREQYF.